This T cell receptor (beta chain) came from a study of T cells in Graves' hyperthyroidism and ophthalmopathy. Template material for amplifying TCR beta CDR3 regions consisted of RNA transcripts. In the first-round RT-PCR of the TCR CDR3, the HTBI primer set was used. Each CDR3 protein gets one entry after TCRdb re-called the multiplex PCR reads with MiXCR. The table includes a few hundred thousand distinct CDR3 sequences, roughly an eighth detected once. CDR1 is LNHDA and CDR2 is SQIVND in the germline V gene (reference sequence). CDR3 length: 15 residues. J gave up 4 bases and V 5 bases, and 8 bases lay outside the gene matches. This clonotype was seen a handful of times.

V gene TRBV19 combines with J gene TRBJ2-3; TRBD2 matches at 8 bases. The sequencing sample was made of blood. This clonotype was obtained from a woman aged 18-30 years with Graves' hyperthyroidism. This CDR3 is CASSGVSGRADTQYF. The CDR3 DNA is TGTGCCAGTAGTGGAGTCAGCGGGAGAGCAGATACGCAGTATTTT. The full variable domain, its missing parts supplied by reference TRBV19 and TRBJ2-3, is DGGITQSPKYLFRKEGQNVTLSCEQNLNHDAMYWYRQDPGQGLRLIYYSQIVNDFQKGDIAEGYSVSREKKESFPLTVTSAQKNPTAFYLCASSGVSGRADTQYFGPGTRLTVL.